A selection of T cell receptor beta chains follows, all from one sample in a study of T cell responses to AZD1222 COVID-19 vaccine. Assay used: immunoSEQ multiplex PCR; TCRdb lists only in-frame clones, some missing. The table records about 130,000 clones, about 89% of them present only once. The input for sequencing was peripheral blood, taken on day 0 of AZD1222 vaccination. The receptors come from an adult in good health. Each CDR3 is given with its conserved first and last residue. D genes are given only for firm matches. Rows give clone size only sometimes, using once, few, many, or a class for an expanded clone.

>10|NA|TRBJ1-1|TRBV20-1|NA
CSHLGSEAFF
TGCAGCCACTTAGGTAGTGAAGCTTTCTTT
>14|once|TRBJ2-2|TRBV29-1|TRBD1
CSASGGAGTGELFF
TGCAGCGCTTCAGGGGGCGCCGGCACCGGGGAGCTGTTTTTT
>14|NA|TRBJ1-1|TRBV28|TRBD1
CASSLGYGDSEAFF
TGTGCCAGCAGTTTAGGGTACGGGGACAGTGAAGCTTTCTTT
>13|NA|TRBJ1-2|TRBV6-5|NA
CASSSSGTVKANF
TGTGCCAGCAGTTCGTCCGGGACGGTAAAGGCCAACTTC
>13|NA|TRBJ1-2|TRBV18|NA
CASSPPGGYGYTF
TGTGCCAGCTCACCACCCGGGGGCTATGGCTACACCTTC
>13|NA|TRBJ1-1|TRBV5-4|NA
CASSLGVDTEAFF
TGTGCCAGCAGCTTGGGGGTGGACACTGAAGCTTTCTTT
>12|NA|TRBJ2-3|TRBV30|NA
CAWTISTDTQYF
TGTGCCTGGACAATTAGCACAGATACGCAGTATTTT
>14|few|TRBJ2-1|TRBV20-1|TRBD2
CSASAAGGYNEQFF
TGCAGTGCCAGTGCAGCGGGGGGCTACAATGAGCAGTTCTTC
>15|NA|TRBJ1-5|TRBV2|TRBD1
CASITGDGSNQPQHF
TGTGCCAGCATCACAGGGGATGGAAGCAATCAGCCCCAGCATTTT
>14|NA|TRBJ2-3|TRBV6-4|NA
CASSVAGGTDTQYF
TGTGCCAGCAGCGTCGCTGGGGGCACAGATACGCAGTATTTT
>16|NA|TRBJ2-5|TRBV24-1|TRBD2
CATSDPTSGSQETQYF
TGTGCCACCAGTGATCCTACTAGCGGGAGCCAAGAGACCCAGTACTTC
>16|NA|TRBJ1-5|TRBV18|NA
CASSTTATPFNQPQHF
TGTGCCAGCTCAACGACAGCCACCCCGTTCAATCAGCCCCAGCATTTT
>14|NA|TRBJ1-1|TRBV7-2|NA
CASSSAGAGAEAFF
TGTGCCAGCAGCTCCGCCGGCGCCGGGGCTGAAGCTTTCTTT
>16|NA|TRBJ1-1|TRBV7-8|TRBD1
CASSTPRGQGNTEAFF
TGTGCCAGCAGCACCCCCCGTGGACAGGGGAACACTGAAGCTTTCTTT
>16|once|TRBJ2-5|TRBV7-2|TRBD2
CASSTQISSGRETQYF
TGTGCCAGCAGCACTCAGATATCTAGCGGGAGAGAGACCCAGTACTTC
>14|NA|TRBJ2-2|TRBV10-3|TRBD1
CAISSDRDTGELFF
TGTGCCATCAGCTCCGACAGGGACACCGGGGAGCTGTTTTTT
>13|NA|TRBJ2-2|TRBV13|NA
CASSLAGTGELFF
TGTGCCAGCAGCTTAGCAGGGACCGGGGAGCTGTTTTTT
>14|NA|TRBJ2-5|TRBV19|NA
CASSRMGNGETQYF
TGTGCCAGTAGTAGAATGGGGAACGGAGAGACCCAGTACTTC
>16|NA|TRBJ2-3|TRBV5-4|TRBD2
CASSKPSGGTTDTQYF
TGTGCCAGCAGCAAACCTAGCGGAGGTACCACAGATACGCAGTATTTT
>18|NA|TRBJ2-7|TRBV6-1|TRBD2
CASSELGLGPPKGDEQYF
TGTGCCAGCAGTGAATTGGGACTAGGGCCGCCTAAGGGGGACGAGCAGTACTTC
>15|NA|TRBJ2-1|TRBV7-3|TRBD2
CASSLMTGGPGEQFF
TGTGCCAGCAGCTTAATGACGGGAGGGCCGGGTGAGCAGTTCTTC
>14|NA|TRBJ2-2|TRBV5-1|NA
CASSLGQNTGELFF
TGCGCCAGCAGCTTGGGGCAGAACACCGGGGAGCTGTTTTTT
>15|NA|TRBJ2-7|TRBV19|TRBD1
CASSIAGGQTYEQYF
TGTGCCAGTAGTATTGCAGGGGGCCAAACCTACGAGCAGTACTTC
>15|NA|TRBJ2-3|TRBV18|TRBD1
CASSPLGQHQDTQYF
TGTGCCAGCTCACCCTTGGGACAGCACCAAGATACGCAGTATTTT
>15|NA|TRBJ2-7|TRBV9|TRBD1
CASSPNQWTGEEQYF
TGTGCCAGCAGCCCCAACCAATGGACAGGGGAAGAGCAGTACTTC
>14|NA|TRBJ2-1|TRBV4-3|NA
CASSQGLLSYEQFF
TGCGCCAGCAGCCAAGGACTACTAAGCTATGAGCAGTTCTTC
>13|NA|TRBJ2-2|TRBV11-2|NA
CASSWGQAGELFF
TGTGCCAGCAGCTGGGGTCAGGCCGGGGAGCTGTTTTTT